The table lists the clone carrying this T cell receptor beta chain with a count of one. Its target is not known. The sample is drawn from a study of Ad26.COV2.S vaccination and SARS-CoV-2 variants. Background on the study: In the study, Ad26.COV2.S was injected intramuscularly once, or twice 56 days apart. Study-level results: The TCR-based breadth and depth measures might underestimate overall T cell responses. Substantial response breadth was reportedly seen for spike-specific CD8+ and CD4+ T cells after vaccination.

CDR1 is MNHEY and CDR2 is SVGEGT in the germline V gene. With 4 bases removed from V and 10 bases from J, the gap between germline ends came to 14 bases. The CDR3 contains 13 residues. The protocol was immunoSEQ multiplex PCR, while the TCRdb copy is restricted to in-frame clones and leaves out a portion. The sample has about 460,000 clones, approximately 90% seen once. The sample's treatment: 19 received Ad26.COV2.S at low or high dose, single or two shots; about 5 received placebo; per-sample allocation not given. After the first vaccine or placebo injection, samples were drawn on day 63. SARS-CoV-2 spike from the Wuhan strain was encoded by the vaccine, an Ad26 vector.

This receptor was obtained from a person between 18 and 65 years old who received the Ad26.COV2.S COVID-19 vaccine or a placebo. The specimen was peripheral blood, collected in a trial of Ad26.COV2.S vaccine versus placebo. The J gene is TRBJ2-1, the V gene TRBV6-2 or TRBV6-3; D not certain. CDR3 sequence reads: CASSFLTAREQFF. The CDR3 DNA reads TGTGCCAGCAGTTTCCTGACTGCCCGGGAGCAGTTCTTC.